The next 11 T cell receptor beta chains were all read from a single sample in a study of CD4 T cells in relation to SARS-CoV-2 and coronaviruses. CD4+ T cells from unexposed donors were obtained before the COVID-19 pandemic (2011-2018). CD4+ T cells were isolated from the cells after more than nine days of culture. The repertoire was sequenced with immunoSEQ multiplex PCR; TCRdb's copy has only in-frame clones and lacks some. The sample holds 20,000 or so clones, 75% to 85% seen once. Which antigens these TCRs recognize remains unknown. Sequenced material: CD4+ T cells from PBMCs, cultured in vitro. The source of these receptors is a human donor in good health.

Concerning this clone: Germline and junction disagree at one end, which may indicate a read error. V gene TRBV6-2 or TRBV6-3 combines with J gene TRBJ2-3; D uncertain. CDR3 size: 13 residues. CDR1 is MNHEY, CDR2 SVGEGT, per germline. The CDR3 nucleotides read TGTGCCAGCAGTATCGGACCCACAAATACGCAGTATTTT. Its protein product is CASSIGPTNTQYF.

This chain links TRBV3-1 (or the pseudogene TRBV3-2) with TRBJ1-1, with D possibly being TRBD1 (5 bases). With 1 base removed from V and 2 bases from J, the gap between germline ends came to 8 bases. The CDR3 runs to 14 residues. Germline V gives CDR1 LGHDT, CDR2 YNNKEL (reference sequence). CDR3 DNA sequence: TGTGCCAGCAGCCAAGGGGGCGCAAACACTGAAGCTTTCTTT. Its protein is CASSQGGANTEAFF.

This chain joins TRBV2 and TRBJ2-7, with D possibly matching TRBD1 (5 bases). The CDR3 extends over 16 amino acids. Germline V gives CDR1 SNHLY, CDR2 FYNNEI. Trimming took off 6 bases at V and 5 bases at J, with 23 bases between the two ends. The CDR3 sequence is CASRSRPARTFHEQYF. The CDR3, as DNA: TGTGCCAGCAGATCCCGACCGGCGAGGACATTCCACGAGCAGTACTTC.

This clone was detected a few times. The rearrangement links TRBV28 to TRBJ1-2; possibly TRBD1 for D (6 bases). Germline V gives CDR1 MDHEN, CDR2 SYDVKM. Between the trimmed V and J ends, which lost 6 bases and 6 bases, there was a span of 17 bases. This CDR3 contains 14 residues. The CDR3 coding sequence is TGTGCCAGCAGCTTTTTTGACGGGACAAATGGCTACACCTTC. Translating it yields CASSFFDGTNGYTF.

The V call is TRBV30, the J call TRBJ2-2, with a possible D match to TRBD2 (5 bases). Germline lookup yields CDR1 GTSNPN and CDR2 SVGIG (reference sequence). V lost 8 bases and J 0 bases, leaving 13 bases between the germline ends. This CDR3 region has 14 residues. CDR3 sequence (DNA): TGTGCCCGGACTCGAGGACCGAACACCGGGGAGCTGTTTTTT. It codes for CARTRGPNTGELFF.

This chain joins TRBV30 and TRBJ2-3; 10 nucleotides match TRBD1. Germline loops: CDR1 GTSNPN, CDR2 SVGIG (reference sequence). The CDR3 consists of 16 residues. V lost 3 bases and J lost 0; bases outside the gene matches: 6. CDR3 nucleotide sequence: TGTGCCTGGAGGGGGGACAGGGGCCTTAGCACAGATACGCAGTATTTT. Its translation: CAWRGDRGLSTDTQYF.

This sequence joins TRBV19 and TRBJ1-1; D is unclear. The CDR3 extends over 14 amino acids. Germline lookup yields CDR1 LNHDA and CDR2 SQIVND (reference sequence). V gave up 8 bases and J gave up 8 bases, with 21 bases separating them. In DNA form, the CDR3 reads TGTGCCAGTGGGTTCCGGGGAGCGAACGTGGAAGCTTTCTTT. Translation: CASGFRGANVEAFF.

The gene calls are TRBV5-1 and TRBJ2-5, with 10 bases matching TRBD1. Per the germline V gene, CDR1 is SGHRS and CDR2 is YFSETQ. This CDR3 is built from 16 residues. V shed 0 bases, J shed 2 bases, and the junction held 4 bases outside the gene matches. CDR3 in amino acids: CASSLGGTGAQETQYF. CDR3 bases: TGCGCCAGCAGCTTGGGAGGGACAGGGGCGCAAGAGACCCAGTACTTC.

This chain uses TRBV28 with TRBJ2-1; D ambiguous. The CDR3 loop spans 14 amino acids. Germline CDR1 reads MDHEN; CDR2 reads SYDVKM. The V end was cut by 2 bases, the J end by 7 bases, with 12 bases between. The CDR3 protein is CASSLVSHGNEQFF. CDR3 nucleotide sequence: TGTGCCAGCAGTTTAGTCTCTCACGGGAATGAGCAGTTCTTC.

The J gene is TRBJ2-1, the V gene TRBV7-2; weak D call: TRBD2 (5 bases). CDR3 length equals 17 residues. With 1 base removed from V and 6 bases from J, the gap between germline ends came to 19 bases. Germline CDR1 and CDR2: SGHTA and FQGNSA. The CDR3, as DNA: TGTGCCAGCAGCTTAGGAGGGCTAGCAACTAGAGGCAATGAGCAGTTCTTC. Protein: CASSLGGLATRGNEQFF.

The chain carries TRBV3-1 (or the pseudogene TRBV3-2) and TRBJ1-5; D uncertain. This CDR3 is built from 15 residues. Germline-derived CDR1 and CDR2 are LGHDT and YNNKEL (reference sequence). With 0 bases removed from V and 7 bases from J, the gap between germline ends came to 13 bases. CDR3 sequence reads: CASSQDYGKGQPQHF. In DNA, the CDR3 is TGTGCCAGCAGCCAAGATTATGGGAAAGGACAGCCCCAGCATTTT.